These 14 T cell receptor beta chains share one sample of origin, sequenced in a study of early T cells in non-severe SARS-CoV-2 infection. TCRdb re-called the 5' RACE reads with MiXCR, one entry per CDR3 protein. This table has around 52,000 distinct CDR3 sequences, approximately 10% appearing once. Material for sequencing was whole blood. The origin of the receptors is an adult who was a healthcare worker with PCR-confirmed SARS-CoV-2 infection or an uninfected control (not recorded which).

J is TRBJ1-2 and V is TRBV20-1; the D is unclear. The V gene lost 6 bases and the J gene lost 1 base, with 9 bases spanning the gap. Germline V gives CDR1 DFQATT, CDR2 SNEGSKA (reference sequence). The CDR3 has 12 amino acids. The CDR3 DNA reads as TGCAGTGCCGGTGCCGGTAACTATGGCTACACCTTC. Its protein is CSAGAGNYGYTF.

This clonotype was recorded a few times. J is TRBJ1-2 and V is TRBV6-5; the D is unclear. There are 13 residues in the CDR3. Germline CDR1 reads MNHEY; CDR2 reads SVGAGI. Trimming took 2 bases from V and 5 from J, leaving 9 bases between them. This CDR3 reads CASSYEGDYGYTF. The CDR3, as DNA: TGTGCCAGCAGTTACGAGGGCGATTATGGCTACACCTTC.

This clonotype was counted many times. V usage is TRBV20-1 and J usage is TRBJ2-3, with 8 bases matching TRBD2. This CDR3 has 15 residues. Germline loops: CDR1 DFQATT, CDR2 SNEGSKA (reference sequence). Trimming took 1 base from V and 4 from J; bases not matched to a gene: 7. This CDR3 is CSARARGGLPDTQYF. In nucleotides, the CDR3 is TGCAGTGCTAGAGCCCGGGGGGGACTACCAGATACGCAGTATTTT.

The gene calls are TRBV6-6 and TRBJ2-3, with D perhaps TRBD1 (6 bases). Germline CDR1 and CDR2: MNHNY and SVGAGI (reference sequence). The CDR3 totals 16 residues. The V and J ends lost 5 bases and 4 bases respectively, with 19 bases between them. CDR3 nucleotide sequence: TGTGCCAGCAGTCAATACCGGGCCAAGGGGGCAGATACGCAGTATTTT. This encodes CASSQYRAKGADTQYF.

V usage is TRBV14 and J usage is TRBJ2-1; D not certain. Trimming left V 4 bases short and J 2 bases short, with 9 bases between. Germline V gene data show CDR1 as SGHDN and CDR2 as FVKESK. The CDR3 is 14 residues long. Here the CDR3 reads CASSLGVTYNEQFF. The CDR3 DNA is TGTGCCAGCAGCCTTGGAGTGACCTACAATGAGCAGTTCTTC.

This clonotype was counted at least ten times. The chain has TRBV2 and TRBJ1-6, with 11 nucleotides matching TRBD1. The V segment lost 11 bases and the J segment 9 bases; nucleotides outside the gene matches: 3. Germline CDR1 reads SNHLY; CDR2 reads FYNNEI. This CDR3 contains 12 residues. CDR3 residues: CAGQGAGSPLHF. In nucleotides, the CDR3 is TGTGCCGGACAGGGGGCCGGTTCACCCCTCCACTTT. The entire variable domain, with the rest obtained from reference TRBV2 and TRBJ1-6, is as follows: EPEVTQTPSHQVTQMGQEVILRCVPISNHLYFYWYRQILGQKVEFLVSFYNNEISEKSEIFDDQFSVERPDGSNFTLKIRSTKLEDSAMYFCAGQGAGSPLHFGNGTRLTVT.

This clonotype was counted a few times. V gene TRBV11-2 combines with J gene TRBJ2-1; D gene uncertain. CDR1 SGHAT and CDR2 FQNNGV come from the germline V gene. The CDR3 runs 12 residues. V lost 5 bases and J lost 9, with 11 bases in between. CDR3 coding DNA: TGTGCCAGCAGCCCGGACGCTGGTGAGCAGTTCTTC. Its protein is CASSPDAGEQFF.

This chain joins TRBV7-9 and TRBJ2-7; D possibly corresponds to TRBD2 (5 bases). The germline V gene encodes CDR1 SEHNR and CDR2 FQNEAQ (reference sequence). This CDR3 comprises 13 residues. Trimming shortened V by 2 bases and J by 3 bases, and 8 bases separated the two germline ends. CDR3: CASSLHGIYEQYF. The DNA of the CDR3 is TGTGCCAGCAGCTTACACGGGATCTACGAGCAGTACTTC.

The chain employs TRBV5-1 and TRBJ2-3, with D maybe TRBD2 (7 bases). The V gene lost 1 base and the J gene lost 2 bases, with 23 bases spanning the gap. The CDR3 is 19 residues long. Germline assignment: CDR1 SGHRS and CDR2 YFSETQ. The CDR3 region is CASSLNLGMRGPHTDTQYF. In DNA form, the CDR3 reads TGCGCCAGCAGCTTGAATTTGGGGATGCGGGGGCCCCACACAGATACGCAGTATTTT. The variable domain in full, with the rest retrieved from reference TRBV5-1 and TRBJ2-3, is KAGVTQTPRYLIKTRGQQVTLSCSPISGHRSVSWYQQTPGQGLQFLFEYFSETQRNKGNFPGRFSGRQFSNSRSEMNVSTLELGDSALYLCASSLNLGMRGPHTDTQYFGPGTRLTVL.

This clonotype was found a few times. The rearrangement links TRBV28 to TRBJ2-2, with D tentatively TRBD2 (5 bases). This CDR3 spans 13 amino acids. Germline V gene sequence: CDR1 MDHEN, CDR2 SYDVKM. V was trimmed by 8 bases and J by 6 bases, leaving 13 bases between them. The CDR3 sequence: CASRGEGPGELFF. The CDR3 nucleotides read TGTGCCAGCCGCGGTGAGGGCCCCGGGGAGCTGTTTTTT.

The J gene is TRBJ2-7, the V gene TRBV30; 12 bases align to TRBD1. This CDR3 region has 15 residues. Germline V gene sequence: CDR1 GTSNPN, CDR2 SVGIG (reference sequence). Losses at the gene ends were 4 bases for V and 7 bases for J; bases not matched to a gene: 11. The CDR3 reads CAWTVAGQGAREQYF. The CDR3 nucleotides read TGTGCCTGGACCGTGGCGGGACAGGGGGCGAGAGAGCAGTACTTC.

This clonotype was seen a few times. The gene calls are TRBV5-1 and TRBJ2-1, with D unresolved. CDR1 is SGHRS and CDR2 is YFSETQ in the germline V gene. With 4 bases removed from V and 7 bases from J, the gap between germline ends came to 18 bases. The CDR3 loop spans 15 amino acids. DNA of the CDR3: TGCGCCAGCAGCCCGTCCGCGGTCTCTGGGAATGAGCAGTTCTTC. It codes for CASSPSAVSGNEQFF.

This clonotype has a handful of counts. The chain recombines TRBV24-1 with TRBJ2-3; D remains ambiguous. V gave up 0 bases and J gave up 3 bases, with 6 bases separating them. Germline V gene sequence: CDR1 KGHDR, CDR2 SFDVKD. CDR3 length equals 14 residues. The CDR3 loop is CATSDLALTDTQYF. The DNA for the CDR3 is TGTGCCACCAGTGATTTGGCCCTAACAGATACGCAGTATTTT.

The chain recombines TRBV10-3 with TRBJ1-1; TRBD1 matches 10 bases. CDR1 ENHRY and CDR2 SYGVKD come from the germline V gene. The length of the CDR3 is 14 residues. The V segment lost 8 bases and the J segment 5 bases; nucleotides outside the gene matches: 8. The CDR3 coding sequence is TGTGCCATCGGTGGACAGGGGGTCTTTACTGAAGCTTTCTTT. Translating gives CAIGGQGVFTEAFF.